Below, one T cell receptor beta chain is given with its context. Its specificity is unknown. Germline CDR1 and CDR2: MNHEY and SVGAGI. The CDR3 contains 15 residues. The sample is drawn from a study of monozygotic twins with inflammatory bowel disease. Notes on the study in general: The authors found no support for a single strong IBD-associated signal or clonotype. Lower TCRbeta diversity (inverse Simpson) was seen in IBD patients than in healthy co-twins.

Each sample had eight separate cDNA synthesis reactions. TCRdb derives one entry per CDR3 protein from the 5' RACE reads, leaving out DNA. Its listing shows about 450,000 distinct CDR3 sequences. The sequence derives from a human donor with ulcerative colitis or Crohn's disease, or a healthy co-twin of an affected twin (not recorded which). The chain is built from TRBV6-5 and TRBJ1-3; the D gene TCRdb calls, TRBD1, cannot be checked with no DNA. Sequences were obtained from blood. CDR3 amino acids: CASSYGGASGNTIYF.